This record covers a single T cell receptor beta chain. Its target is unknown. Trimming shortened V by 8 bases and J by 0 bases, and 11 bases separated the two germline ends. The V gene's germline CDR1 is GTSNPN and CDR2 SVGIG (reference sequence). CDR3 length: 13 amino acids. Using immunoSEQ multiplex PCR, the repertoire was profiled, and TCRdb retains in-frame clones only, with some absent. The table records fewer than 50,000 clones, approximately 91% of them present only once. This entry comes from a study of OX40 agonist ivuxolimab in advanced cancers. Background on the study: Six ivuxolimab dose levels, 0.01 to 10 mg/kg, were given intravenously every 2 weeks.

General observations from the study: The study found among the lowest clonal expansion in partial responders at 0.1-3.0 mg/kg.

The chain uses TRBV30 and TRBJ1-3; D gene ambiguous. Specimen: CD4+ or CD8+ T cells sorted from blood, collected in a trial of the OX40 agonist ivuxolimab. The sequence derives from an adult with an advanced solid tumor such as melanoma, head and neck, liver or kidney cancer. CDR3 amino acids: CALDGYSGNTIYF. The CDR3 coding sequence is TGTGCCCTGGACGGATACTCTGGAAACACCATATATTTT.